These 17 T cell receptor beta chains were sequenced from one sample in a study of cytomegalovirus exposure and HLA in healthy donors. In the PCR, 60 Vbeta and 13 Jbeta primers were used. Measured with immunoSEQ multiplex PCR; TCRdb has only the in-frame clones, and not every one. This sample has about 96,000 clones, with 60% to 80% found just once. Sequencing was carried out using PBMCs. These receptors were taken from a man aged 60-69 years in good health and CMV-seronegative.

In its sample, this clone was seen a few times. Mismatch with germline at one junction end may stem from a read error. V is TRBV6-5 and J is TRBJ1-1; 8 bases align to TRBD1. Germline V gives CDR1 MNHEY, CDR2 SVGAGI. The CDR3 runs 13 residues. DNA for the CDR3: TGTGCCAGCAGTTATTCCGACGGGACAGGACTTGATTTT. Its protein is CASSYSDGTGLDF.

V is TRBV9 and J is TRBJ1-2; 7 bases line up with TRBD1. The CDR3 is 14 residues long. Germline V CDR1 and CDR2: SGDLS, YYNGEE. V dropped 6 bases and J dropped 5; count of bases not matched to a gene: 10. The CDR3 DNA sequence: TGTGCCAGCACCCGTCGAGGGGGCTTTTATGGCTACACCTTC. This sequence encodes CASTRRGGFYGYTF. The full variable domain, completed using reference TRBV9 and TRBJ1-2, is DSGVTQTPKHLITATGQRVTLRCSPRSGDLSVYWYQQSLDQGLQFLIQYYNGEERAKGNILERFSAQQFPDLHSELNLSSLELGDSALYFCASTRRGGFYGYTFGSGTRLTVV.

This sequence joins TRBV5-1 and TRBJ2-1; 9 bases fit TRBD2. Trimming cost V 4 bases and J 6 bases; bases outside gene matches: 8. The CDR3 sequence is 15 residues long. Per germline, CDR1 SGHRS and CDR2 YFSETQ. CDR3 in amino acids: CASSTAPGLANEQFF. The CDR3 DNA follows: TGCGCCAGCAGCACTGCCCCGGGACTAGCCAATGAGCAGTTCTTC.

The V gene is TRBV27, the J gene TRBJ1-4, with 9 positions matching TRBD1. This CDR3 is built from 18 residues. Trimming at V came to 3 bases and at J to 0 bases, leaving 8 bases not matched to a gene. Germline V gene data show CDR1 as MNHEY and CDR2 as SMNVEV (reference sequence). The DNA of the CDR3 is TGTGCCAGCAGTTTGGACAGGGGCGAATTTGCAACTAATGAAAAACTGTTTTTT. It is translated as CASSLDRGEFATNEKLFF.

This chain links TRBV4-1 with TRBJ2-1, with 8 bases matching TRBD1. V shed 3 bases, J shed 8 bases, and the junction held 9 bases outside the gene matches. Per the germline V gene, CDR1 is MGHRA and CDR2 is YSYEKL. The CDR3 is made up of 15 amino acids. Written as DNA, the CDR3 is TGCGCCAGCAGCCACCACGGGGCAGGGGGCGATGAGCAGTTCTTC. This encodes CASSHHGAGGDEQFF.

The J gene is TRBJ1-2, the V gene TRBV28, with D maybe TRBD1 (5 bases). The ends were cut back, 6 bases at V and 4 bases at J, with 18 bases in the middle. Germline V gene lookup returns CDR1 MDHEN and CDR2 SYDVKM. This CDR3 region has 15 residues. As DNA, the CDR3 is TGTGCCAGCAGAAACTGGGACGGAGGGAGCTATGGCTACACCTTC. Protein: CASRNWDGGSYGYTF.

This clone was seen a few times. At one of its ends the junction is not consistent with the germline gene, which may arise from a read error. The chain recombines TRBV2 with TRBJ2-3; the D gene is possibly TRBD2 (7 bases). Per the germline V gene, CDR1 is SNHLY and CDR2 is FYNNEI. This CDR3 has 15 residues. The CDR3 sequence is CASSKALGGRDTQYF. The CDR3 nucleotides are TGTGCCAGCAGTAAAGCTCTCGGGGGGCGGGATACGCAGTATTTT.

The chain joins TRBV18 to TRBJ2-7; 9 positions match TRBD1. Germline CDR1 is KGHSH and CDR2 is LQKENI. This CDR3 has 15 amino acids. J was trimmed by 3 bases and V by 2 bases; bases with no gene match: 5. CDR3 amino acids: CASSPSGQGYYEQYF. The DNA for the CDR3 is TGTGCCAGCTCACCATCAGGACAGGGGTACTACGAGCAGTACTTC.

This clone was detected only once. V and J are TRBV30 and TRBJ1-2; TRBD1 matches 7 bases. Germline CDR1 GTSNPN, CDR2 SVGIG (reference sequence). The CDR3 is 11 residues long. V lost 3 bases to trimming and J lost 6 bases; unmatched junction nucleotides: 1. The CDR3 sequence: CAWRDRNGYTF. In DNA form, the CDR3 reads TGTGCCTGGAGGGACAGGAATGGCTACACCTTC.

This chain uses TRBV19 with TRBJ2-1, with TRBD2 matching 9 bases. The CDR3 spans 14 residues. V shed 7 bases and J 7 bases; nucleotides not matched to a gene: 8. The germline V gene encodes CDR1 LNHDA and CDR2 SQIVND (reference sequence). CDR3 DNA sequence: TGTGCCAGTACTGCCGGGACTAGCCGAAATGAGCAGTTCTTC. Encoded protein: CASTAGTSRNEQFF.

The rearrangement uses TRBV18 and TRBJ2-2; tentatively, D is TRBD2 (5 bases). The germline V gene has CDR1 KGHSH and CDR2 LQKENI. V lost 2 bases to trimming and J lost 3 bases, with 10 bases between them. The CDR3 spans 15 residues. CDR3 DNA: TGTGCCAGCTCACCAGGGTGGGGAGACACCGGGGAGCTGTTTTTT. It specifies CASSPGWGDTGELFF.

The V gene is TRBV11-1, the J gene TRBJ1-1, with D tentatively TRBD1 (5 bases). V lost 5 bases and J 0 bases, leaving 13 bases between the germline ends. In germline, CDR1 is SGHAT, CDR2 FQDESV (reference sequence). The CDR3 contains 15 residues. CDR3: CASSPSTAMNTEAFF. The CDR3, as DNA: TGTGCCAGCAGCCCTTCGACAGCTATGAACACTGAAGCTTTCTTT.

In this sample, this clone turned up a few times. The rearrangement uses TRBV10-3 and TRBJ2-5, with 9 bases aligning to TRBD2. Germline CDR1 is ENHRY and CDR2 is SYGVKD. This CDR3 is 15 amino acids long. V shed 1 base and J 3 bases; nucleotides not matched to a gene: 3. The CDR3 is CAISELTSGKETQYF. The CDR3 DNA reads TGTGCCATCAGTGAGTTGACTAGCGGAAAAGAGACCCAGTACTTC.

The chain employs TRBV5-5 and TRBJ2-7, with a possible D match to TRBD2 (6 bases). The CDR3 length is 16 residues. The germline CDR1 and CDR2 sequences are SGHKS and YYEKEE (reference sequence). The V end lost 3 bases, the J end lost 3 bases, and 19 bases lay between the germline ends. The CDR3 nucleotides read TGTGCCAGCAGCTCCACCCGACTAGATAGGGACTACGAGCAGTACTTC. This encodes CASSSTRLDRDYEQYF.

The V gene is TRBV29-1, the J gene TRBJ2-2; 10 bases are shared with TRBD1. Germline CDR1 and CDR2: SQVTM and ANQGSEA. The CDR3 covers 14 residues. V shed 7 bases, J shed 7 bases, and the junction held 9 bases outside the gene matches. CDR3 DNA: TGCAGCGCCATGGGACAGGGGCAGTTCGGGGAGCTGTTTTTT. It is translated as CSAMGQGQFGELFF.

The rearrangement uses TRBV15 and TRBJ2-2; D uncertain. The CDR3 has 12 residues. V shed 3 bases and J shed 7 bases, with 6 bases lying between them. Germline values: CDR1 LNHNV, CDR2 YYDKDF (reference sequence). CDR3 protein: CATSSRSGELFF. CDR3 bases: TGTGCCACCAGCAGCCGCAGCGGGGAGCTGTTTTTT.

The rearrangement links TRBV9 to TRBJ1-4, with 8 bases lining up with TRBD1. Trimming at V came to 2 bases and at J to 8 bases, leaving 8 bases not matched to a gene. Germline V gives CDR1 SGDLS, CDR2 YYNGEE. The CDR3 has 15 amino acids. The DNA of the CDR3 is TGTGCCAGCAGCGTCTCGACAGGGGATTTCGAAAAACTGTTTTTT. This encodes CASSVSTGDFEKLFF.